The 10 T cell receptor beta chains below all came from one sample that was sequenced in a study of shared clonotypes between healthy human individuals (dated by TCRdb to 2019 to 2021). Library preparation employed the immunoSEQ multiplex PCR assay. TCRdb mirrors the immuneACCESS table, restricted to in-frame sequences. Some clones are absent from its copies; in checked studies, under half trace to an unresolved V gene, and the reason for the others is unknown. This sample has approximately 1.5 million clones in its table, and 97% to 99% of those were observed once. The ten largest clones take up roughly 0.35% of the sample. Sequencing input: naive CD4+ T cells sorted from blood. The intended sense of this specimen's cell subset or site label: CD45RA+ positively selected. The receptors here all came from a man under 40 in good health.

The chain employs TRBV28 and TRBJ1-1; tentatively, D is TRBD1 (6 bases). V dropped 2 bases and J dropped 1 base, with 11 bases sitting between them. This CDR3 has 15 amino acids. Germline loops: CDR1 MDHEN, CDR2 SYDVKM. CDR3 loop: CASSLRGFWNTEAFF. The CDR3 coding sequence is TGTGCCAGCAGTTTAAGGGGGTTCTGGAACACTGAAGCTTTCTTT.

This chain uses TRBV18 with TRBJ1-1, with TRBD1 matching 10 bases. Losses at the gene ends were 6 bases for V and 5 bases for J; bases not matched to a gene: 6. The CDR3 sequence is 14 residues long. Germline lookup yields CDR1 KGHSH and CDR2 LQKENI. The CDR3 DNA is TGTGCCAGCTCCCTTGGGGACAGGGGAACTGAAGCTTTCTTT. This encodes CASSLGDRGTEAFF.

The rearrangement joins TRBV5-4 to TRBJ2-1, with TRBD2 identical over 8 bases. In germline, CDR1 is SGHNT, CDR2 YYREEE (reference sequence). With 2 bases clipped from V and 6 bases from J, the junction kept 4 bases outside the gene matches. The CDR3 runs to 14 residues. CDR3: CASSLSGGVNEQFF. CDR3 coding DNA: TGTGCCAGCAGCTTAAGCGGGGGTGTCAATGAGCAGTTCTTC.

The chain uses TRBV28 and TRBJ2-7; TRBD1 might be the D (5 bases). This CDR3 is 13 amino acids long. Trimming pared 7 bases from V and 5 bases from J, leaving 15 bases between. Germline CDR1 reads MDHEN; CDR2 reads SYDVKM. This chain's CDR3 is CASKEKGWDEQYF. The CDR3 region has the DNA TGTGCCAGCAAGGAAAAGGGGTGGGACGAGCAGTACTTC.

The CDR3 is CASSSGTRVNEQYF. The CDR3 DNA follows: TGCGCCAGCAGCTCCGGGACTAGGGTTAACGAGCAGTACTTC. V gene TRBV5-1 combines with J gene TRBJ2-7; 8 bases are a match to TRBD2. Germline V gives CDR1 SGHRS, CDR2 YFSETQ. The V gene end was trimmed by 3 bases and the J gene end by 5 bases; junction bases not matched to a gene: 7. This CDR3 is built from 14 residues.

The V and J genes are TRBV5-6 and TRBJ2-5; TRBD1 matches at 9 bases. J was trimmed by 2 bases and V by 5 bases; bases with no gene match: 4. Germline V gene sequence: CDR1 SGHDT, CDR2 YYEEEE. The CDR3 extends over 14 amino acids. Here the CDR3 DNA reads TGTGCCAGCAGAAGGACAGGGGAACAAGAGACCCAGTACTTC. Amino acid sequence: CASRRTGEQETQYF.

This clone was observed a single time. This chain's CDR3 is CASSFWGSTDTQYF. CDR3 DNA sequence: TGTGCCAGCAGTTTTTGGGGATCCACAGATACGCAGTATTTT. The chain has TRBV28 and TRBJ2-3, with D hard to call. Germline loops: CDR1 MDHEN, CDR2 SYDVKM. V lost 3 bases and J 2 bases, leaving 9 bases between the germline ends. The CDR3 is 14 residues long.

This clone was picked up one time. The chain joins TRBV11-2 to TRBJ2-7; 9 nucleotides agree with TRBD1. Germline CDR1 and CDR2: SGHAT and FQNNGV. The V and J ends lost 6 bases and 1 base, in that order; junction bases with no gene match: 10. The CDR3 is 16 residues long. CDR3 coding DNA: TGTGCCAGCAGACGTACAGGGGGCGCTTGGTCCTACGAGCAGTACTTC. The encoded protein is CASRRTGGAWSYEQYF.

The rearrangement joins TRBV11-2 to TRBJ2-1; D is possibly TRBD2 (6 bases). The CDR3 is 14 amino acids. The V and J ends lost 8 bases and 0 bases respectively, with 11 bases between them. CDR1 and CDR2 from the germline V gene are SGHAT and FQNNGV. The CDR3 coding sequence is TGTGCCAGCTCTGCGGGAAACTCCTACAATGAGCAGTTCTTC. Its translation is CASSAGNSYNEQFF. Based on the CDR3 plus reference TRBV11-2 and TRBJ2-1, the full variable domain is EAGVAQSPRYKIIEKRQSVAFWCNPISGHATLYWYQQILGQGPKLLIQFQNNGVVDDSQLPKDRFSAERLKGVDSTLKIQPAKLEDSAVYLCASSAGNSYNEQFFGPGTRLTVL.

CDR3 loop: CASRTWTGAFF. Here the CDR3 DNA reads TGTGCCAGCAGGACCTGGACAGGTGCGTTCTTC. This chain links TRBV28 with TRBJ2-1; 7 bases align to TRBD1. The germline gives CDR1 MDHEN, CDR2 SYDVKM. The CDR3 has 11 amino acids. Trimming cost V 6 bases and J 15 bases; bases outside gene matches: 8.